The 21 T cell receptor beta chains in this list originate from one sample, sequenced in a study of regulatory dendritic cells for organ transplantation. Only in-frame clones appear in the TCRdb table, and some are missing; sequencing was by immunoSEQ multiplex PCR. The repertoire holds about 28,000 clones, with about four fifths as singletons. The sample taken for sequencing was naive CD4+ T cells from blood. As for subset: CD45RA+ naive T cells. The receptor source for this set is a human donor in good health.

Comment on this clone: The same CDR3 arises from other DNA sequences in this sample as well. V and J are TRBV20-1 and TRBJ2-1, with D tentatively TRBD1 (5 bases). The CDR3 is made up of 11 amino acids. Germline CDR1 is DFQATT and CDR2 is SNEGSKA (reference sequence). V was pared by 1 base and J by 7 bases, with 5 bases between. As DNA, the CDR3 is TGCAGTGCTAGAGCAGGGAATGAGCAGTTCTTC. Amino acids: CSARAGNEQFF.

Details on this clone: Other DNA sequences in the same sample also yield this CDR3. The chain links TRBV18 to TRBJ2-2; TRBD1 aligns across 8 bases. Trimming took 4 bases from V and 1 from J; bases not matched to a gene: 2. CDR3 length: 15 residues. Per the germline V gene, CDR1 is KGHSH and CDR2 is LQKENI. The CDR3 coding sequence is TGTGCCAGCTCACTTGGACAGGGGAACACCGGGGAGCTGTTTTTT. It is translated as CASSLGQGNTGELFF.

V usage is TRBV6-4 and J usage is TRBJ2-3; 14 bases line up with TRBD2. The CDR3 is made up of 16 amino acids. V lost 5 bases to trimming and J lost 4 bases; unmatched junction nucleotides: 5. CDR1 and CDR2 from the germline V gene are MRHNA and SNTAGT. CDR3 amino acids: CASSTGTSGGPDTQYF. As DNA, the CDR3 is TGTGCCAGCAGTACCGGGACTAGCGGGGGACCAGATACGCAGTATTTT.

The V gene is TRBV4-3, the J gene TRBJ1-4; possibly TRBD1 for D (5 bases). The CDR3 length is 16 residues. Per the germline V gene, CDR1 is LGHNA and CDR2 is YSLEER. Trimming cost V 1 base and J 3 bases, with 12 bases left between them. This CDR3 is CASSQGSRDANEKLFF. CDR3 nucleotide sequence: TGCGCCAGCAGCCAAGGGTCGCGGGACGCTAATGAAAAACTGTTTTTT.

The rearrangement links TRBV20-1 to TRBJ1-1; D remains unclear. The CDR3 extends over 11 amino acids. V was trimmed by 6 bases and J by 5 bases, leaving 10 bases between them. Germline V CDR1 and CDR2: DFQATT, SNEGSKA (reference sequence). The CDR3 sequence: CSAPSGTEAFF. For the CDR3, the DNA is TGCAGTGCCCCATCGGGGACTGAAGCTTTCTTT.

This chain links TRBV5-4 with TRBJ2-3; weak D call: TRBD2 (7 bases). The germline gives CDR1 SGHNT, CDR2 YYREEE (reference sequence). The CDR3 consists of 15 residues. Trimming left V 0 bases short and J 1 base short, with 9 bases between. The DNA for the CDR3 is TGTGCCAGCAGCTTGGCCGGGGGGCGCACAGATACGCAGTATTTT. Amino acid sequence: CASSLAGGRTDTQYF.

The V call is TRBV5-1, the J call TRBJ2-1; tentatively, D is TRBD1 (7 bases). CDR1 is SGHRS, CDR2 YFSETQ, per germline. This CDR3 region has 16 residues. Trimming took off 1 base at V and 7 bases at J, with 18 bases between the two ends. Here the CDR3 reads CASSLIPGGTLNEQFF. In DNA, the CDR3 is TGCGCCAGCAGCTTGATCCCAGGGGGGACTTTGAATGAGCAGTTCTTC. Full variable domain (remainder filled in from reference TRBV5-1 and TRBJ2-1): KAGVTQTPRYLIKTRGQQVTLSCSPISGHRSVSWYQQTPGQGLQFLFEYFSETQRNKGNFPGRFSGRQFSNSRSEMNVSTLELGDSALYLCASSLIPGGTLNEQFFGPGTRLTVL.

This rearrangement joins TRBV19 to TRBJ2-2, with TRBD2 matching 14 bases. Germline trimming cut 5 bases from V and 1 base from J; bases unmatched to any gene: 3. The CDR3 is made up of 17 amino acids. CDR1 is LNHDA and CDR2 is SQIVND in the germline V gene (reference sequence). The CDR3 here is CASSQGLAGVNTGELFF. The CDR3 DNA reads TGTGCCAGTAGTCAGGGACTAGCGGGGGTGAACACCGGGGAGCTGTTTTTT. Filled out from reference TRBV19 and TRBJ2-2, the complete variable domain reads DGGITQSPKYLFRKEGQNVTLSCEQNLNHDAMYWYRQDPGQGLRLIYYSQIVNDFQKGDIAEGYSVSREKKESFPLTVTSAQKNPTAFYLCASSQGLAGVNTGELFFGEGSRLTVL.

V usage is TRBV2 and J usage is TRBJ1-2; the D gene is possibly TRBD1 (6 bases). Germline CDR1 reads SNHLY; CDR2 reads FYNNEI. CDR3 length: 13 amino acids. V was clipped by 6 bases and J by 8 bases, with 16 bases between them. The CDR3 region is CASRGGRGEGYTF. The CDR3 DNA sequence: TGTGCCAGCAGGGGTGGCAGGGGCGAGGGCTACACCTTC.

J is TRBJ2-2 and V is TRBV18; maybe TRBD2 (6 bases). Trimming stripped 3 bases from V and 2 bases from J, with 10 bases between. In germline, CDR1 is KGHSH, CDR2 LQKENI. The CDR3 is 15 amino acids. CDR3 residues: CASSPRLVNTGELFF. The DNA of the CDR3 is TGTGCCAGCTCACCTCGACTAGTTAACACCGGGGAGCTGTTTTTT.

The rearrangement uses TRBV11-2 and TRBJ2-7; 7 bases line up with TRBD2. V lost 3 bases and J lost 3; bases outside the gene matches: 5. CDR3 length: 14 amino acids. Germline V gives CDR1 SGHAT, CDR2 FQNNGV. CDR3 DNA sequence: TGTGCCAGCAGCTTTTCGGGGGGTAACTACGAGCAGTACTTC. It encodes CASSFSGGNYEQYF.

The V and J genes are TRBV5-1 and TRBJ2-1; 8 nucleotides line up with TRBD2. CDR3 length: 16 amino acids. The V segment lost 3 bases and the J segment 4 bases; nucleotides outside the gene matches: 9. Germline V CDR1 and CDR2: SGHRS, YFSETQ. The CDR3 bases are TGCGCCAGCAGCTCGGGACTAAGCGGGGGTTACAATGAGCAGTTCTTC. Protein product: CASSSGLSGGYNEQFF.

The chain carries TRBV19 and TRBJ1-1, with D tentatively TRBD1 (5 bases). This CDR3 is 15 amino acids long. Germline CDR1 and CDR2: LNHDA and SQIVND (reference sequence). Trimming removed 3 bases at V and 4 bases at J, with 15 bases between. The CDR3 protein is CASSMGGGARTEAFF. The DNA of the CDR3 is TGTGCCAGTAGTATGGGAGGTGGGGCGCGCACTGAAGCTTTCTTT.

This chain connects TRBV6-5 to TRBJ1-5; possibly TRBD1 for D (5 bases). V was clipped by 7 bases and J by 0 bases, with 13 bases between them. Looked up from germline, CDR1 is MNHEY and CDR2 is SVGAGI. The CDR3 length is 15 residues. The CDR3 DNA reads TGTGCCAGCACAACCTTTACAGGTAGCAATCAGCCCCAGCATTTT. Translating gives CASTTFTGSNQPQHF.

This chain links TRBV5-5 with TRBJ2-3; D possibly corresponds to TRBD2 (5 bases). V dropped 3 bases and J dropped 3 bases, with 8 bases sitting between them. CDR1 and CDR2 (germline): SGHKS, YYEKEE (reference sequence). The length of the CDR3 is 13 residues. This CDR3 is CASSSSTTDTQYF. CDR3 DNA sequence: TGTGCCAGCAGCTCTAGCACTACAGATACGCAGTATTTT. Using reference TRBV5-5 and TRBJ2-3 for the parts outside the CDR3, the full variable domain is DAGVTQSPTHLIKTRGQQVTLRCSPISGHKSVSWYQQVLGQGPQFIFQYYEKEERGRGNFPDRFSARQFPNYSSELNVNALLLGDSALYLCASSSSTTDTQYFGPGTRLTVL.

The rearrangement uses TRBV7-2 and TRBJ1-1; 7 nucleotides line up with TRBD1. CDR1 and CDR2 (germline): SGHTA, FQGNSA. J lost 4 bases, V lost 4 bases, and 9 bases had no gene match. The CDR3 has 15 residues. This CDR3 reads CASSYRRAGGTEAFF. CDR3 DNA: TGTGCCAGCAGCTATCGCCGGGCAGGGGGCACTGAAGCTTTCTTT. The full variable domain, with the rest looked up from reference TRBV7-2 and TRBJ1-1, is GAGVSQSPSNKVTEKGKDVELRCDPISGHTALYWYRQSLGQGLEFLIYFQGNSAPDKSGLPSDRFSAERTGGSVSTLTIQRTQQEDSAVYLCASSYRRAGGTEAFFGQGTRLTVV.

CDR3 amino acids: CASSLLGQGSSPLHF. The DNA of the CDR3 is TGTGCCAGCAGCTTATTAGGGCAGGGTTCATCACCCCTCCACTTT. The rearrangement joins TRBV7-3 to TRBJ1-6; D perhaps matches TRBD1 (5 bases). With 2 bases removed from V and 10 bases from J, the gap between germline ends came to 15 bases. CDR1 is SGHTA, CDR2 FQGTGA, per germline. The CDR3 consists of 15 residues.

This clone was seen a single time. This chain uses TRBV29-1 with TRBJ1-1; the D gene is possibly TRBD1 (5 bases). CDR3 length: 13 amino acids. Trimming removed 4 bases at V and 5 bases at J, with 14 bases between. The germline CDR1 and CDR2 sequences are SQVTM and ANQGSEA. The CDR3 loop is CSVARGSRTEAFF. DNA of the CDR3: TGCAGCGTTGCTAGGGGCTCTCGGACTGAAGCTTTCTTT.

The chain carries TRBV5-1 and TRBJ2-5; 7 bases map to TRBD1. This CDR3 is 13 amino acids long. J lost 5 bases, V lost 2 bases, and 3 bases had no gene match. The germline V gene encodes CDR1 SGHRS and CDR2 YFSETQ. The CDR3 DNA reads TGCGCCAGCAGCTTAACAGGGGTGGAGACCCAGTACTTC. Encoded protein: CASSLTGVETQYF. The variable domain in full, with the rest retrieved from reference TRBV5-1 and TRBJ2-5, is KAGVTQTPRYLIKTRGQQVTLSCSPISGHRSVSWYQQTPGQGLQFLFEYFSETQRNKGNFPGRFSGRQFSNSRSEMNVSTLELGDSALYLCASSLTGVETQYFGPGTRLLVL.

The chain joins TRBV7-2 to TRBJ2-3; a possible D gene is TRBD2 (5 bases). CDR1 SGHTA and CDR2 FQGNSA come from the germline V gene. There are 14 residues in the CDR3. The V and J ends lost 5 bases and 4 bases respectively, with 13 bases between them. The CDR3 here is CASSQDRGADTQYF. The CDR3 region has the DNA TGTGCCAGCAGCCAAGACCGGGGAGCAGATACGCAGTATTTT.

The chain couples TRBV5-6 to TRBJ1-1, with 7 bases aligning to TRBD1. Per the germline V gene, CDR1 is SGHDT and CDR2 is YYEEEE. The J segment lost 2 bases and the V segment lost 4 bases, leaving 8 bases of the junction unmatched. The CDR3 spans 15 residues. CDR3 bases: TGTGCCAGCAGCGCGATTGACAGGGATAACACTGAAGCTTTCTTT. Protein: CASSAIDRDNTEAFF.